The 2 T cell receptor beta chains in this list originate from one sample, sequenced in a study of T cell responses to AZD1222 COVID-19 vaccine. Libraries were prepared by immunoSEQ multiplex PCR; TCRdb keeps only in-frame clonotypes and omits some of them. The data contain approximately 160,000 clones, more than 70% of them singletons. The source was peripheral blood, collected on day 0 of AZD1222 vaccination. All receptors come from an adult in good health.

The chain employs TRBV6-7 and TRBJ2-5; D possibly corresponds to TRBD1 (6 bases). TRBV6-7 is placed among ORFs of uncertain function. The CDR3 has 13 amino acids. The V end lost 2 bases, the J end lost 4 bases, and 8 bases lay between the germline ends. CDR3 coding DNA: TGTGCCAGCAGTTACGGCAGGGGAGAGACCCAGTACTTC. This translates into CASSYGRGETQYF.

The chain uses TRBV27 and TRBJ1-4; no clear D gene. The CDR3 totals 15 residues. Germline-derived CDR1 and CDR2 are MNHEY and SMNVEV (reference sequence). The germline V and J ends were trimmed by 0 bases and 8 bases, with 13 bases remaining between them. Here the CDR3 DNA reads TGTGCCAGCAGTTTATCAGGCGCCAGGAGCGAAAAACTGTTTTTT. Its translation is CASSLSGARSEKLFF.